Described below is a single TCR beta chain sequence and its context. The data are from a study of OX40 agonist ivuxolimab in advanced cancers. Study-level background: In this cohort, patients received ivuxolimab, an agonistic anti-OX40 (CD134) antibody. Earlier anti-PD-1, anti-PD-L1 or anti-CTLA-4 therapy was permitted; 30% to 50% had received some. Participants averaged approximately 61 years of age (range about 23 to 90) and were roughly 80% male.

Germline CDR1 reads LNHDA; CDR2 reads SQIVND (reference sequence). The CDR3 is made up of 13 amino acids. V shed 4 bases, J shed 6 bases, and the junction held 4 bases outside the gene matches. Autoimmune disease history or systemic immunosuppression barred patients. The protocol was immunoSEQ multiplex PCR, while the TCRdb copy is restricted to in-frame clones and leaves out a portion. The top ten hold 3% to 4% of the sample, which has approximately 58,000 clones, roughly 88% seen once. The sequence came from an adult with an advanced solid tumor such as melanoma, head and neck, liver or kidney cancer. The chain links TRBV19 to TRBJ1-2; 8 nucleotides align to TRBD1. Source: CD4+ or CD8+ T cells sorted from blood, taken in a trial of the OX40 agonist ivuxolimab. The CDR3: CASSKDRVNGYTF. DNA of the CDR3: TGTGCCAGTAGTAAGGACAGGGTGAATGGCTACACCTTC.